The present entry profiles one T cell receptor beta chain with its context. As yet, its antigen is unknown. The CDR3 covers 16 residues. Germline lookup yields CDR1 SSHAT and CDR2 FNYEAQ (reference sequence). Trimming at V came to 5 bases and at J to 4 bases, leaving 12 bases not matched to a gene. These data originate in a study of cytomegalovirus exposure and HLA in healthy donors. Whole-study findings and limits: Researchers catalogued some 160 TCR beta chains as cytomegalovirus-associated. A link between a missense DCLRE1C variant and TCR beta V- and J-gene trimming emerged from a later analysis.

PCR primers comprised 60 Vbeta and 13 Jbeta primers. The repertoire was sequenced with immunoSEQ multiplex PCR; TCRdb's copy has only in-frame clones and lacks some. Among about 140,000 clones listed, under 70% were seen once. Sequences were obtained from PBMCs. This chain joins TRBV7-7 and TRBJ2-5, with 8 bases aligning to TRBD1. The receptor was derived from a woman aged 60-75 years in good health and CMV-seronegative. CDR3 region: CASSPSTTGVRETQYF. CDR3 nucleotide sequence: TGTGCCAGCAGCCCCTCCACGACAGGGGTCAGAGAGACCCAGTACTTC.